This T cell receptor beta chain was sequenced during a study of cytomegalovirus exposure and HLA in healthy donors. Whole-study findings and limits: A few chains linked to CMV were shown in vitro to be specific for CMV antigens. Most TCR sequences proved rare, with some public TCRs found in many donors. There was a cluster of highly shared sequence variants that was likely a sequencing artifact.

The PCR used 60 Vbeta and 13 Jbeta primers. TCRdb's table, derived via immunoSEQ multiplex PCR, lists solely in-frame clones and lacks some. The data show about 130,000 clones, with approximately 80% seen just once and about 2.9% held by the top ten. With regard to this clone: The antigen remains undetermined.

The CDR3 spans 16 residues. Germline lookup yields CDR1 LGHNA and CDR2 YNFKEQ. Trimming removed 3 bases from V and 7 bases from J; junction bases left unmatched: 8. Each donor was healthy, and each was a bone marrow donor. The sample taken for sequencing was PBMCs. The rearrangement uses TRBV4-2 and TRBJ2-1, with 11 bases that match TRBD2. This sequence was found in a boy between 2 and 10 years old in good health and CMV-seronegative. CDR3: CASSQISGRAWNEQFF. The CDR3 DNA reads TGTGCCAGCAGCCAGATTAGCGGGAGGGCCTGGAATGAGCAGTTCTTC.